The sequence of this T cell receptor beta chain was determined in a study of blood T cell repertoires in COVID-19 (dated by TCRdb to the early 2020s). Concerning the study at large: Samples from collaborators originated in the United States, Italy and Spain and spanned both the acute and convalescent phases of COVID-19. The prospective study material was composed of cDNA or gDNA derived from T cells, B-cell-depleted T cells, or PBMCs. The repertoires were released in a freely available public database intended as a resource for research on the immune response to SARS-CoV-2. The sample metadata nearly always contained a de-identified subject ID, COVID-19 status, age in years and sex. Samples came from the ongoing ImmuneRACE study (first 160 participants) plus 1,254 subjects from 6 global collaborators. Where available, HLA class I and class II types were taken from metadata supplied by the sample provider and were not determined by assay-based typing. Deeply sampled blood TCRbeta repertoires from subjects exposed to, actively infected with, or recovered from COVID-19 were included in the dataset.

Its CDR3 holds 14 amino acids, cysteine through phenylalanine. Of the read, only the CDR3 DNA is kept; its 42 bases are in frame from base 1. CDR1 and CDR2 are drawn from the germline V gene: SGDLS, YYNGEE. V is trimmed back by 3 bases and J by 6 bases, and the junction contains 4 bases that no gene match accounts for. TCRbeta CDR3 regions were amplified from genomic DNA using the immunoSEQ Assay, a bias-controlled multiplex PCR. The source study handled its data this way. Within the assay, amplification of reference gene primers was used to estimate how many nucleated cells each sample contained. To quantify the absolute abundance of each unique TCRbeta CDR3 rearrangement, sequence reads were collapsed and filtered. For each sample, productive Simpson clonality was calculated as the square root of Simpson's diversity index across productive rearrangements. This immuneACCESS table, as held by TCRdb, lists in-frame sequences with V and J called but not all clones. Of the missing ones, under half trace to an unresolved V gene in checked studies; the others have no known cause. V, J and clone size were drawn from that table, and D and trimming were deduced from the DNA. The sample table lists around 140,000 clones, about nine tenths of them with a count of one. About 4% of the sample is in the top ten clones.

Study-wide conclusions, independent of this receptor: How much clinical and demographic metadata was included differed by source and by participant, and the metadata was provided uncurated.

Participants in the prospective study were aged about 18 to 90 years, lived in 20 to 25 United States geographic areas, and enrolled through a virtual design. Cohort assignment in the prospective study relied on participant-reported clinical history from a screening survey and a study questionnaire. Exposed participants had been in contact, within 2 weeks of entering the study, with a person who had a PCR-confirmed or clinician-diagnosed case of COVID-19. In the prospective study, whole blood, serum and a nasopharyngeal or oropharyngeal swab were collected from each participant by mobile phlebotomists. Additional blood draws and questionnaires over an approximately two-month period could optionally be provided by prospective study participants. Before DNA extraction, blood samples from the prospective study were shipped at room temperature or frozen. On this clone: Its target antigen remains unknown. The input lacks base qualities; no much larger clone sits a single base away.

This sequence was found in a woman in her forties who had been exposed to COVID-19. The sample comprised PBMCs or T cells enriched from blood (not recorded which). The V and J genes are TRBV9 and TRBJ1-2; TRBD1 aligns with 11 central bases. The bases are TGTGCCAGCAGCGGAGGACAGGGGGCGAATGGCTACACCTTC. It is translated as CASSGGQGANGYTF.